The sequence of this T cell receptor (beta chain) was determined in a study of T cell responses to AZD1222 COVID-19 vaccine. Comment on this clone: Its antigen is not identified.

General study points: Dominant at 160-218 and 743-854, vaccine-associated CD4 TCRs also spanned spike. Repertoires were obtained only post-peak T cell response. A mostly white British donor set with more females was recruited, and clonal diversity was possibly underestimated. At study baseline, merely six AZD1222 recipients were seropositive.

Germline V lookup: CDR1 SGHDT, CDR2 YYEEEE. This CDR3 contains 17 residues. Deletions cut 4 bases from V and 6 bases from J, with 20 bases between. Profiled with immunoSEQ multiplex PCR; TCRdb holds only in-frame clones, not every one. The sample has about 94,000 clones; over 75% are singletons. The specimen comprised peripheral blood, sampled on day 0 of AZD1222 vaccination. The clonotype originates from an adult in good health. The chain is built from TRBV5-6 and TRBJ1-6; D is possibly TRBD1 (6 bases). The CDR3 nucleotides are TGTGCCAGCAGCGTCCAGGCTGGACAGTCGGCTAATTCACCCCTCCACTTT. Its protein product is CASSVQAGQSANSPLHF.